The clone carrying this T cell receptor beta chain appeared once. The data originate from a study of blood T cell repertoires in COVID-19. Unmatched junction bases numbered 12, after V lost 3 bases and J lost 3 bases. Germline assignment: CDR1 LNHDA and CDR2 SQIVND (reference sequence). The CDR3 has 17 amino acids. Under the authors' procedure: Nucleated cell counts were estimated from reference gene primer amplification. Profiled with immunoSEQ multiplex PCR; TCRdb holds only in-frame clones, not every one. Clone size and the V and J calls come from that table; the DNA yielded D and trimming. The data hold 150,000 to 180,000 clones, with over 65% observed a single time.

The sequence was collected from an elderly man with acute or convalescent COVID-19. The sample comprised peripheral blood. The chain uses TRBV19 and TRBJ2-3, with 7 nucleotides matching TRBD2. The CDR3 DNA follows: TGTGCCAGTAGTATCTTAAAATCTAGCGGTTGGACAGATACGCAGTATTTT. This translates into CASSILKSSGWTDTQYF.